The 4 T cell receptor beta chains below all came from one sample that was sequenced in a study of molecular identifiers for immune sequencing clone quantification. MiXCR, applied by TCRdb to the PCR reads, yields one record per CDR3 protein. The sample lists roughly 320,000 distinct CDR3 sequences, 24% occurring once. Source material: naive CD8+ T cells from blood, with Jurkat cell RNA spiked in. The subset was: FACS-sorted CD8+CD4-CCR7+CD45RA+ naive T cells. All receptors derive from a human donor in good health. Some libraries in this study had Jurkat cell RNA spiked in.

To note about this clonotype: The final CDR3 position lacks the conserved phenylalanine or tryptophan, pointing to a likely read error. The V gene is TRBV29-1, the J gene TRBJ2-2; TRBD1 matches at 8 bases. With V trimmed by 1 base and J by 2 bases, 0 bases remained unmatched. The CDR3 has 14 residues. Germline values: CDR1 SQVTM, CDR2 ANQGSEA. The CDR3 sequence is CSVEAGGNTGELFS. The DNA for the CDR3 is TGCAGCGTTGAAGCAGGGGGCAACACCGGGGAGCTGTTTTCT.

V and J are TRBV4-3 and TRBJ2-7; no clear D gene. CDR1 LGHNA and CDR2 YSLEER come from the germline V gene. Trimming took off 1 base at V and 1 base at J, with 8 bases between the two ends. The CDR3 sequence is 14 residues long. Here the CDR3 DNA reads TGCGCCAGCAGCCAAGGGCGCCAGTCCTACGAGCAGTACTTC. Its translation: CASSQGRQSYEQYF.

This clonotype was seen at least ten times. This chain uses TRBV5-1 with TRBJ2-7; D is unresolved. V was cut by 3 bases and J by 1 base, with 17 bases left in between. This CDR3 spans 16 amino acids. Germline V gene data show CDR1 as SGHRS and CDR2 as YFSETQ. CDR3 coding DNA: TGCGCCAGCAGCTCAGGTGGGGTATTGGGTTCCTACGAGCAGTACTTC. Its translation is CASSSGGVLGSYEQYF.

The V and J genes are TRBV11-3 and TRBJ1-5; possible D gene TRBD1, 6 bases. CDR1 and CDR2 from the germline V gene are SGHNT and YENEEA. The ends were cut back, 9 bases at V and 0 bases at J, with 18 bases in the middle. The CDR3 totals 16 residues. The CDR3 region is CARGGQENLSNQPQHF. DNA of the CDR3: TGTGCCAGGGGGGGGCAGGAGAATCTTAGCAATCAGCCCCAGCATTTT.